The clone carrying this T cell receptor (beta chain) was counted ten times or more. Treatment: PENTA 11 planned treatment interruption arm or continuous ART arm. Unique molecular identifiers were included in an RNA-based 3' RACE TCR library. TCRdb re-analysed the 3' RACE reads in MiXCR, keeping a single row per CDR3 protein. Of some 40,000 distinct CDR3 sequences listed, about 7% are singletons. The sample comes from a study of HIV-infected children after antiretroviral therapy interruption. Whole-study context: Samples from the continuous-treatment group were taken at weeks 0, 48 and 150.

The V gene's germline CDR1 is KGHDR and CDR2 SFDVKD. Trimming took off 3 bases at V and 8 bases at J, with 9 bases between the two ends. The CDR3 spans 12 residues. This TCR was recovered from a pool of human donors with HIV. The chain links TRBV24-1 to TRBJ1-2; D gene unclear. This sample comprised CD45RA+ CD4+ T cells from PBMCs, pooled from several time points, obtained from a donor given antiretroviral therapy, either interrupted or continuous. Subset of the sample: naive CD4+ CD45RA+ CD45RO- T cells. The CDR3 nucleotides read TGTGCCACCAGTGATCGTCTTAAGGGCTACACCTTC. Translated: CATSDRLKGYTF.